The next 18 T cell receptor beta chains were all read from a single sample in a study of blood T cell repertoires in COVID-19. Some clones are missing from TCRdb's copy, which holds only in-frame ones; the method was immunoSEQ multiplex PCR. The sample consists of about 210,000 clones, under 95% of them appearing once. The sample taken for sequencing was peripheral blood. The receptors stem from a young man with acute or convalescent COVID-19.

The V gene is TRBV15, the J gene TRBJ2-1; TRBD2 agrees at 12 bases. CDR3 length: 21 amino acids. Germline trimming cut 1 base from V and 0 bases from J; bases unmatched to any gene: 13. Germline-derived CDR1 and CDR2 are LNHNV and YYDKDF (reference sequence). The CDR3 DNA follows: TGTGCCACCAGCAGAGGGCCTCCTAGCGGGAGGGAGCATCACTCCTACAATGAGCAGTTCTTC. Encoded protein: CATSRGPPSGREHHSYNEQFF.

This clone was detected only once. The rearrangement joins TRBV5-5 to TRBJ2-3; perhaps TRBD1 as D (6 bases). The CDR3 consists of 13 residues. Trimming took 2 bases from V and 6 from J, leaving 10 bases between them. Germline values: CDR1 SGHKS, CDR2 YYEKEE (reference sequence). The DNA for the CDR3 is TGTGCCAGCAGCTTACCAGGGGTGGATACGCAGTATTTT. Its translation: CASSLPGVDTQYF.

This clone was counted only a few times. The V and J genes are TRBV11-3 and TRBJ2-3; D not resolved. Germline assignment: CDR1 SGHNT and CDR2 YENEEA. Trimming took 5 bases from V and 8 from J, leaving 11 bases between them. CDR3 size: 12 residues. CDR3 protein: CASSTSVGTQYF. The CDR3 region has the DNA TGTGCCAGCAGCACAAGCGTGGGTACGCAGTATTTT.

V and J are TRBV7-2 and TRBJ2-7; 7 positions agree with TRBD1. CDR1 and CDR2 (germline): SGHTA, FQGNSA. The V gene end was trimmed by 4 bases and the J gene end by 2 bases; junction bases not matched to a gene: 11. The CDR3 covers 16 residues. The CDR3 is CASSSPRTGGAYEQYF. Here the CDR3 DNA reads TGTGCCAGCAGCTCACCGCGGACAGGTGGAGCCTACGAGCAGTACTTC.

The genes are TRBV6-1 and TRBJ1-5; 9 nucleotides match TRBD1. Germline CDR1 and CDR2: MNHNS and SASEGT. J gave up 4 bases and V 4 bases, and 11 bases lay outside the gene matches. This CDR3 is 17 amino acids long. The CDR3 sequence: CASSGNGDRDFNQPQHF. The CDR3 coding sequence is TGTGCCAGCAGTGGAAATGGGGACAGGGATTTTAATCAGCCCCAGCATTTT.

This chain links TRBV12-3 or TRBV12-4 with TRBJ2-3; D is unclear. This CDR3 contains 12 residues. Trimming took 3 bases from V and 3 from J, leaving 4 bases between them. CDR3 sequence: CASSFRTDTQYF. DNA of the CDR3: TGTGCCAGCAGTTTCAGGACAGATACGCAGTATTTT.

The chain combines TRBV19 with TRBJ1-6; D may be TRBD1 (5 bases). Germline V gene lookup returns CDR1 LNHDA and CDR2 SQIVND (reference sequence). The CDR3 sequence is 14 residues long. V dropped 4 bases and J dropped 9 bases, with 13 bases sitting between them. DNA of the CDR3: TGTGCCAGTAGTACCCTAGGGGTAGTTTCACCCCTCCACTTT. It translates to CASSTLGVVSPLHF.

J is TRBJ1-1 and V is TRBV3-1 (or the pseudogene TRBV3-2), with D tentatively TRBD1 (6 bases). Trimming pared 4 bases from V and 0 bases from J, leaving 9 bases between. Germline lookup yields CDR1 LGHDT and CDR2 YNNKEL (reference sequence). The CDR3 covers 14 residues. This chain's CDR3 is CASSRDRLNTEAFF. The CDR3 DNA is TGTGCCAGCAGCCGCGACAGGCTGAACACTGAAGCTTTCTTT.

This clone was detected once. CDR3 coding DNA: TGTGCCAGCAGCTTCTTGACTAGCGGGATATACGAGCAGTACTTC. Translated, it gives CASSFLTSGIYEQYF. The chain employs TRBV11-2 and TRBJ2-7; 11 bases fit TRBD2. Germline CDR1 and CDR2: SGHAT and FQNNGV. The CDR3 has 15 amino acids. The V gene end was trimmed by 3 bases and the J gene end by 4 bases; junction bases not matched to a gene: 5.

This chain uses TRBV20-1 with TRBJ2-7; TRBD1 is a possible D gene (6 bases). The germline V gene has CDR1 DFQATT and CDR2 SNEGSKA (reference sequence). The CDR3 is made up of 11 amino acids. CDR3 sequence: CRALRGSEQYF. Here the CDR3 DNA reads TGCAGGGCCTTAAGGGGGAGCGAGCAGTACTTC.

The chain combines TRBV6-4 with TRBJ1-2, with D possibly being TRBD1 (6 bases). This CDR3 contains 16 residues. From germline, CDR1 is MRHNA and CDR2 SNTAGT. Trimming cost V 0 bases and J 12 bases, with 23 bases left between them. This CDR3 reads CASSDSDRSLTISNTF. The CDR3, as DNA: TGTGCCAGCAGTGACTCCGACAGGTCGCTAACTATTTCGAACACCTTC.

This clone came up once. This CDR3 reads CASLNRQGSNEQFF. The CDR3 nucleotides read TGTGCCAGCCTCAACAGACAGGGTAGCAATGAGCAGTTCTTC. V is TRBV6-6 and J is TRBJ2-1; 7 positions agree with TRBD1. CDR3 length: 14 residues. J gave up 6 bases and V 8 bases, and 10 bases lay outside the gene matches. Germline V CDR1 and CDR2: MNHNY, SVGAGI (reference sequence).

The chain employs TRBV29-1 and TRBJ2-7, with D possibly TRBD2 on 6 matching bases. Per the germline V gene, CDR1 is SQVTM and CDR2 is ANQGSEA. The CDR3 sequence is 15 residues long. V lost 5 bases, J lost 2 bases, and 19 bases lay in between. CDR3 in DNA: TGCAGCGTTCACTCCGGCGGGGCCGAAACCTACGAGCAGTACTTC. Amino acid sequence: CSVHSGGAETYEQYF.

This clone has only one observation. The chain links TRBV6-2 or TRBV6-3 to TRBJ2-5, with TRBD2 matching 7 bases. Trimming removed 2 bases from V and 5 bases from J; junction bases left unmatched: 8. The CDR3 length is 15 residues. CDR1 and CDR2 (germline): MNHEY, SVGEGT. The CDR3 nucleotides read TGTGCCAGCAGTTACATACAGCGGGACGGGGAGACCCAGTACTTC. Protein: CASSYIQRDGETQYF.

The chain has TRBV5-4 and TRBJ1-3, with a possible D match to TRBD1 (6 bases). Germline V CDR1 and CDR2: SGHNT, YYREEE (reference sequence). V was shortened by 2 bases and J by 1 base, with 13 bases between the two germline ends. CDR3 size: 16 residues. Here the CDR3 reads CASSLGTPHSGNTIYF. The CDR3 nucleotides are TGTGCCAGCAGCTTAGGGACACCTCATTCTGGAAACACCATATATTTT.

The CDR3 region has the DNA TGTGCCTGGACCTCCGGGACTATTGAAGAGACCCAGTACTTC. Translation gives CAWTSGTIEETQYF. The chain recombines TRBV30 with TRBJ2-5, with 7 bases identical to TRBD2. Germline V lookup: CDR1 GTSNPN, CDR2 SVGIG (reference sequence). After removal of 4 bases from V and 3 bases from J, the junction contained 8 bases not matched to a gene. The CDR3 sequence is 14 residues long.

This chain connects TRBV2 to TRBJ2-7; 9 positions agree with TRBD1. The germline CDR1 and CDR2 sequences are SNHLY and FYNNEI. Trimming took 1 base from V and 4 from J; bases not matched to a gene: 2. This CDR3 has 14 residues. The CDR3 sequence: CASSEGGQGYEQYF. The CDR3 DNA is TGTGCCAGCAGTGAAGGGGGACAGGGTTACGAGCAGTACTTC.

This rearrangement joins TRBV14 to TRBJ2-5; 8 nucleotides match TRBD1. Germline V gene sequence: CDR1 SGHDN, CDR2 FVKESK. This CDR3 has 15 amino acids. V shed 4 bases and J 3 bases; nucleotides not matched to a gene: 7. In DNA, the CDR3 is TGTGCCAGCAGCCCTTGGACAGGGTGGGAAGAGACCCAGTACTTC. Encoded protein: CASSPWTGWEETQYF.